These 3 T cell receptor beta chains came from one sample sequenced in a study of cytomegalovirus exposure and HLA in healthy donors. Assay used: immunoSEQ multiplex PCR; TCRdb lists only in-frame clones, some missing. Altogether approximately 82,000 clones are present, 90% to 95% being singletons, with the ten largest covering 0.69%. Input material: PBMCs. Every receptor here comes from a woman in her late teens or twenties in good health and CMV-seronegative.

The rearrangement links TRBV6-4 to TRBJ1-6; D is possibly TRBD1 (5 bases). This CDR3 has 15 amino acids. Trimming removed 6 bases at V and 0 bases at J, with 9 bases between. Germline-derived CDR1 and CDR2 are MRHNA and SNTAGT. CDR3 DNA: TGTGCCAGCAGAGTCGACAGCTCCTATAATTCACCCCTCCACTTT. This encodes CASRVDSSYNSPLHF.

The V and J genes are TRBV10-2 and TRBJ2-3, with TRBD2 identical over 8 bases. This CDR3 comprises 14 residues. Germline V gene data show CDR1 as WSHSY and CDR2 as SAAADI. The junction had 2 bases not matched to a gene; V was cut back by 6 bases and J by 0 bases. As DNA, the CDR3 is TGCGCCAGCAGAACTAGCGGCAGCACAGATACGCAGTATTTT. Protein product: CASRTSGSTDTQYF.

The chain joins TRBV5-1 to TRBJ2-2; 8 bases align to TRBD2. The junction had 11 bases not matched to a gene; V was cut back by 1 base and J by 3 bases. This CDR3 comprises 18 residues. Germline loops: CDR1 SGHRS, CDR2 YFSETQ. CDR3 DNA: TGCGCCAGCAGCTTGAGAATAGCAGCGGGGGCCGACACCGGGGAGCTGTTTTTT. Its translation is CASSLRIAAGADTGELFF.